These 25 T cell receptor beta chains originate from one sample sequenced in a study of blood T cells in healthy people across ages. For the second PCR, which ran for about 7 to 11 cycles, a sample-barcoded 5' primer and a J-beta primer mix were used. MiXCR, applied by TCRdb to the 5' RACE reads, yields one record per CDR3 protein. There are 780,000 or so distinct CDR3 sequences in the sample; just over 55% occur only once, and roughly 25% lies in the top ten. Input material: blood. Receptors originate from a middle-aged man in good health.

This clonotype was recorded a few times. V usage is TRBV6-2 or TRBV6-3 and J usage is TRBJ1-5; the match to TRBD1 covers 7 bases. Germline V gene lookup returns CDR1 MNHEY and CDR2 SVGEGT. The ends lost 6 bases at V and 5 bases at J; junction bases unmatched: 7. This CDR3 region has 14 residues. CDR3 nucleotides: TGTGCCAGCAGCCCGTGGGACAGTGATCAGCCCCAGCATTTT. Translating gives CASSPWDSDQPQHF.

The CDR3 reads CAIRLAGGAYNEQFF. The CDR3, as DNA: TGTGCCATAAGACTAGCGGGAGGGGCCTACAATGAGCAGTTCTTC. The chain is built from TRBV2 and TRBJ2-1; 14 bases are shared with TRBD2. CDR3 length: 15 amino acids. Germline V gene data show CDR1 as SNHLY and CDR2 as FYNNEI. Trimming cost V 10 bases and J 2 bases; bases outside gene matches: 4.

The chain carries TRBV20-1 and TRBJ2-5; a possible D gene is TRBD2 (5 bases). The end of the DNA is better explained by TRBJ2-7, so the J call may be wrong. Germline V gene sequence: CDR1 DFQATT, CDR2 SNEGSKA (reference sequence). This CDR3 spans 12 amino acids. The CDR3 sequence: CNAPHVSDEQYF. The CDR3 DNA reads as TGCAATGCGCCCCACGTTAGCGACGAGCAGTACTTC.

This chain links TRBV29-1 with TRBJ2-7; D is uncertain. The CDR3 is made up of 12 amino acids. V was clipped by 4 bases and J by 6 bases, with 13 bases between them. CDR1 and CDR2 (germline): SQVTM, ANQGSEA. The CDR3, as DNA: TGCAGCGTTGGGGCGCTGGACCGCGAGCAGTACTTC. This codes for CSVGALDREQYF.

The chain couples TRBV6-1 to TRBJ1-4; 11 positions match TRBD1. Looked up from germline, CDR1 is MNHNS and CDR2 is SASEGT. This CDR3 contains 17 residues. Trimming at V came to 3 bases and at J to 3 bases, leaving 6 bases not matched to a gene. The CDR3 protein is CASSDRTGGASNEKLFF. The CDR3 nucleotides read TGTGCCAGCAGTGACCGGACAGGGGGCGCGTCTAATGAAAAACTGTTTTTT.

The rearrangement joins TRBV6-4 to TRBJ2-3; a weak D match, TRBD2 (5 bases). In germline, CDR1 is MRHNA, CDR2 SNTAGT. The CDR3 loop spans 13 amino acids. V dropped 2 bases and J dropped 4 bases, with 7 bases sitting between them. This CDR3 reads CASSDRRADTQYF. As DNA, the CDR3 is TGTGCCAGCAGTGACCGGCGGGCAGATACGCAGTATTTT.

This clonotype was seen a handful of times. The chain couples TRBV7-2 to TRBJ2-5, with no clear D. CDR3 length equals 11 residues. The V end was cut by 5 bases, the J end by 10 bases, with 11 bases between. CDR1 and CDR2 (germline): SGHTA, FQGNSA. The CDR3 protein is CASSRSVDQYF. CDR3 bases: TGTGCCAGCAGCCGCAGTGTGGACCAGTACTTC.

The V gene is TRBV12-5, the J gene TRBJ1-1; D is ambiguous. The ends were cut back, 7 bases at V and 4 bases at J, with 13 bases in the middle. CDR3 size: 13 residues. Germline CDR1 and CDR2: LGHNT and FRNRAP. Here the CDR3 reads CASALGDSTEAFF. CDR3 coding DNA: TGTGCTAGTGCCCTGGGTGATAGCACTGAAGCTTTCTTT.

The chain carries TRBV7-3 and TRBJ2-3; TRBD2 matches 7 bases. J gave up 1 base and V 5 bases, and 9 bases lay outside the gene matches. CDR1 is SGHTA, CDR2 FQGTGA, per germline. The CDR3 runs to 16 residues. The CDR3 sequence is CASSRSGRAGTDTQYF. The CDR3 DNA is TGTGCCAGCAGCCGATCGGGGAGGGCCGGCACAGATACGCAGTATTTT.

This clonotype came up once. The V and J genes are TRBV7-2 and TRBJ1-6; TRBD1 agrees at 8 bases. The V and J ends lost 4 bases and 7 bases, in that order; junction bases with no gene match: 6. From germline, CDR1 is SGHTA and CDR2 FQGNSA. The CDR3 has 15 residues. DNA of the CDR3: TGTGCCAGCAGCTCCGGGGACAGGAGAAATTCACCCCTCCACTTT. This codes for CASSSGDRRNSPLHF.

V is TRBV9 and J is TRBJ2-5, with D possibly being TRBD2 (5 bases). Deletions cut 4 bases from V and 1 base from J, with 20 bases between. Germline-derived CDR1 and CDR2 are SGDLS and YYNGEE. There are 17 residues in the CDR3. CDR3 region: CASSSGARGNAQETQYF. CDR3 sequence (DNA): TGTGCCAGCAGCTCCGGTGCCCGGGGAAACGCCCAAGAGACCCAGTACTTC.

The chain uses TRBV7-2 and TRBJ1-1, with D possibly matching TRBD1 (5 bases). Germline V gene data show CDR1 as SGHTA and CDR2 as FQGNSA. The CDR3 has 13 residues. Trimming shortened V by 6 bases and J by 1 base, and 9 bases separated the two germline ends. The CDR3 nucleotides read TGTGCCAGCAGAGCAGGGTGGAACACTGAAGCTTTCTTT. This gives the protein CASRAGWNTEAFF.

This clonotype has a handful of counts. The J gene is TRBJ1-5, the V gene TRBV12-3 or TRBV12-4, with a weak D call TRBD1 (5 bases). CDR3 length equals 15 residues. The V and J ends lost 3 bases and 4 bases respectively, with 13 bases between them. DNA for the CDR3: TGTGCCAGCAGTTTTGTGGGGGGAGGGAATCAGCCCCAGCATTTT. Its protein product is CASSFVGGGNQPQHF.

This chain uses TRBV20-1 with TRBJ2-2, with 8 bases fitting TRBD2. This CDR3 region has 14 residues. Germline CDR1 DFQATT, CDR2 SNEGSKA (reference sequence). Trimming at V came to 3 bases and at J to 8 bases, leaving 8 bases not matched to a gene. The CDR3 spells CSARRDVAGGELFF. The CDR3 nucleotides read TGCAGTGCTAGGCGGGACGTAGCGGGAGGGGAGCTGTTTTTT.

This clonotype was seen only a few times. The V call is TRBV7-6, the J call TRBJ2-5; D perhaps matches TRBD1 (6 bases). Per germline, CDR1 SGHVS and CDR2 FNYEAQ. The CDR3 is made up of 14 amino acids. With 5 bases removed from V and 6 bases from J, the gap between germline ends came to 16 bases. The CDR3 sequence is CASSQTGLVKTQYF. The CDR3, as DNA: TGTGCCAGCAGCCAAACAGGGCTAGTGAAGACCCAGTACTTC. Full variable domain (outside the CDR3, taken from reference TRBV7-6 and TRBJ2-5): GAGVSQSPRYKVTKRGQDVALRCDPISGHVSLYWYRQALGQGPEFLTYFNYEAQQDKSGLPNDRFSAERPEGSISTLTIQRTEQRDSAMYRCASSQTGLVKTQYFGPGTRLLVL.

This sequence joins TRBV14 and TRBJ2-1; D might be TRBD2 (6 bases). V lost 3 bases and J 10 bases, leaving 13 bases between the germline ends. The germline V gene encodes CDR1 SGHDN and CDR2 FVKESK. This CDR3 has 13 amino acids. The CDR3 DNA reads TGTGCCAGCAGCCACTGGCGGGACGGCGAGCAGTTCTTC. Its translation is CASSHWRDGEQFF.

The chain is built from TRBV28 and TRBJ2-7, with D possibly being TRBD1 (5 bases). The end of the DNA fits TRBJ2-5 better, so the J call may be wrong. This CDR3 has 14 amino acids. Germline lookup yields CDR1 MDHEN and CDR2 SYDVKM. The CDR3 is CATTAVGRQETQYF. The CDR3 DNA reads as TGTGCCACCACGGCAGTGGGGCGTCAAGAGACCCAGTACTTC.

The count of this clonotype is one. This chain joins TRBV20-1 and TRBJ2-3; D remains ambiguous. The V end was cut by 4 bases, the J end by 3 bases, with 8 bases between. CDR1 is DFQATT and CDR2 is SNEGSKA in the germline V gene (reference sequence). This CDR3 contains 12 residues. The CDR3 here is CSATPTTDTQYF. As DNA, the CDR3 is TGCAGTGCTACTCCGACTACAGATACGCAGTATTTT.

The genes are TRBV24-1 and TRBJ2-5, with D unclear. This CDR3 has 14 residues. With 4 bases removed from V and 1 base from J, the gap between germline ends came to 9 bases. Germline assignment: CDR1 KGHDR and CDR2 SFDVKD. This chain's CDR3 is CATSESRRQETQYF. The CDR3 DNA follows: TGTGCCACCAGTGAGTCACGGCGCCAAGAGACCCAGTACTTC.

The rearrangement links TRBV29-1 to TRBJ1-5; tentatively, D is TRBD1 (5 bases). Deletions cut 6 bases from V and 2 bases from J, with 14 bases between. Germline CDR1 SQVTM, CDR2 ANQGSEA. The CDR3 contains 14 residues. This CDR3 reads CSVRGAGGNQPQHF. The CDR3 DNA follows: TGCAGCGTGAGGGGAGCGGGAGGCAATCAGCCCCAGCATTTT.

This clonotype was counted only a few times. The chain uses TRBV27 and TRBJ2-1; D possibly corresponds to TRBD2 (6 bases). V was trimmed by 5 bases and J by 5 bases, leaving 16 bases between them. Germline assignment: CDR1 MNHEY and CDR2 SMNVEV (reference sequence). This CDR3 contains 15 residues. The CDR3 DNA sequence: TGTGCCAGCAGTCCATTGGGGGGACCAAACAATGAGCAGTTCTTC. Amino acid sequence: CASSPLGGPNNEQFF.

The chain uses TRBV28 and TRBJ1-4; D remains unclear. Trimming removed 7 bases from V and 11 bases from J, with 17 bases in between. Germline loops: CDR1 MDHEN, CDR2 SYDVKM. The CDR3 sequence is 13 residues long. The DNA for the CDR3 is TGTGCCAGCAACAGAGAGGCGAAAGCCAAACTGTTTTTT. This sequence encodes CASNREAKAKLFF.

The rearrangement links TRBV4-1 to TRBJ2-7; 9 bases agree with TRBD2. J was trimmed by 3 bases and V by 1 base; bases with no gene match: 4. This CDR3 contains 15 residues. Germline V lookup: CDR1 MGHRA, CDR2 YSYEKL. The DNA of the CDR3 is TGCGCCAGCAGCCAAGGACTAGCGGTTATCTACGAGCAGTACTTC. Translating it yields CASSQGLAVIYEQYF.

CDR3 in amino acids: CASSPGLAGVEIYEQYF. DNA of the CDR3: TGTGCCAGCAGCCCGGGACTAGCGGGGGTCGAAATCTACGAGCAGTACTTC. The chain combines TRBV5-4 with TRBJ2-7, with 14 nucleotides matching TRBD2. The CDR3 is 17 residues long. Germline V gene sequence: CDR1 SGHNT, CDR2 YYREEE (reference sequence). V trimming: 4 bases; J trimming: 3 bases; junction bases outside the gene matches: 9.

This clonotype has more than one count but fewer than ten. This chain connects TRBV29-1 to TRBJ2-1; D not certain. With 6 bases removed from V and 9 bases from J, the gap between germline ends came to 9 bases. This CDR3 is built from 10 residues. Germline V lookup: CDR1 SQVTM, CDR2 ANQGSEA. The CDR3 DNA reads TGCAGCGTGGCCTCTCCTGAGCAGTTCTTC. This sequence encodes CSVASPEQFF.